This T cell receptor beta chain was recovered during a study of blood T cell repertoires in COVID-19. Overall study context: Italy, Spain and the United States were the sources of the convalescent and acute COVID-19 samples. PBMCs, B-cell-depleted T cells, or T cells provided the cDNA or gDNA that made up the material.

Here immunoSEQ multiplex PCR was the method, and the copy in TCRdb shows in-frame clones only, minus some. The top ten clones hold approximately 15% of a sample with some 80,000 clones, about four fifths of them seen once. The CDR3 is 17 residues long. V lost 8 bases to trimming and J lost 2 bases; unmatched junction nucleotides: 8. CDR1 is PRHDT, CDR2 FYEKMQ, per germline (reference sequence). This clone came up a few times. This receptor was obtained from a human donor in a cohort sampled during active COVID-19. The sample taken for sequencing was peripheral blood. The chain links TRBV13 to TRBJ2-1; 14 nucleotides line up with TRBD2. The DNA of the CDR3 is TGTGCCAGCCAGGGACTAGCGGGGGATTCCGCCTACAATGAGCAGTTCTTC. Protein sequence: CASQGLAGDSAYNEQFF.